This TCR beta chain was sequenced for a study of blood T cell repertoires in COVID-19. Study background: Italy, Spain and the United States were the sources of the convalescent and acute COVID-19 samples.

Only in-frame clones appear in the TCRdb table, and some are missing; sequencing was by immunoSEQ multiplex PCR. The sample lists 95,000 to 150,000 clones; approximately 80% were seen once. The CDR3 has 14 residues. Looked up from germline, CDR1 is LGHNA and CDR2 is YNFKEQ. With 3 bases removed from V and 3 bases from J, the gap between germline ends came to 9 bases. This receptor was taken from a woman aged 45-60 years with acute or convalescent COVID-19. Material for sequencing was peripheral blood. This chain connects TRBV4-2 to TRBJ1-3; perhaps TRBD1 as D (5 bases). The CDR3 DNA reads TGTGCCAGCAGCCAGGGCCAGGGTGGAAACACCATATATTTT. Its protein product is CASSQGQGGNTIYF.